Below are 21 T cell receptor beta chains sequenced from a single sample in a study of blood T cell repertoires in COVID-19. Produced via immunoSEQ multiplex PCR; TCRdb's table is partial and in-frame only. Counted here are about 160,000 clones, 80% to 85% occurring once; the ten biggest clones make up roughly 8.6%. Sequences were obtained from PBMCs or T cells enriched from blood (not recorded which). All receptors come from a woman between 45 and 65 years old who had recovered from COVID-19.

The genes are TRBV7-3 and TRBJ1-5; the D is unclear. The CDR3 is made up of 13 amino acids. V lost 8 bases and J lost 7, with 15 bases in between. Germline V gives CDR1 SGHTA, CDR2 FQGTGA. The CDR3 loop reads CASSEGSGQPQHF. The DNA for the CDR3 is TGTGCCAGCTCCGAGGGATCGGGACAGCCCCAGCATTTT.

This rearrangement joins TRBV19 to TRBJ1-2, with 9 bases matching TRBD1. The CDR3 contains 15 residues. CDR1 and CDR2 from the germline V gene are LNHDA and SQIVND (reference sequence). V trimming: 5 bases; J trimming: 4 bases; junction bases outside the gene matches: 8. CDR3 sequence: CASSLPTGGLYGYTF. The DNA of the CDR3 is TGTGCCAGTAGTTTGCCAACAGGGGGCCTCTATGGCTACACCTTC.

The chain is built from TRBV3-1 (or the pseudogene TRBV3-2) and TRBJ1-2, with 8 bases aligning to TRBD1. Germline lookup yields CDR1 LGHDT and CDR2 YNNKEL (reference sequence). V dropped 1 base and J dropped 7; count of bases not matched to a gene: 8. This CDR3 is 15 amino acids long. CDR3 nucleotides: TGTGCCAGCAGCCAAGTCGCGGCAGGGGGCCGTGGCTACACCTTC. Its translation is CASSQVAAGGRGYTF.

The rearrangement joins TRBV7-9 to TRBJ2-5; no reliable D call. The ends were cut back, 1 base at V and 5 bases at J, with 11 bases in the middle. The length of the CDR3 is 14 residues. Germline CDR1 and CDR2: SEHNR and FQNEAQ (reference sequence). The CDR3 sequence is CASSLVLTWETQYF. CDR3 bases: TGTGCCAGCAGCTTAGTTCTAACTTGGGAGACCCAGTACTTC. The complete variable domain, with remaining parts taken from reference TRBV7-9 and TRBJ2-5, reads DTGVSQNPRHKITKRGQNVTFRCDPISEHNRLYWYRQTLGQGPEFLTYFQNEAQLEKSRLLSDRFSAERPKGSFSTLEIQRTEQGDSAMYLCASSLVLTWETQYFGPGTRLLVL.

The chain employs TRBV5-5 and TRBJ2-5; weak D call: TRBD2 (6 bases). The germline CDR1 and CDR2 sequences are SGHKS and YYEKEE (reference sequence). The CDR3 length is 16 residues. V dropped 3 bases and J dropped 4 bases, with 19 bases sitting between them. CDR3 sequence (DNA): TGTGCCAGCAGCTCTGCTTCACCCCGGGGAGGAGAGACCCAGTACTTC. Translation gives CASSSASPRGGETQYF. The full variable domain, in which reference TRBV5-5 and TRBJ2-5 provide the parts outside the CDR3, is DAGVTQSPTHLIKTRGQQVTLRCSPISGHKSVSWYQQVLGQGPQFIFQYYEKEERGRGNFPDRFSARQFPNYSSELNVNALLLGDSALYLCASSSASPRGGETQYFGPGTRLLVL.

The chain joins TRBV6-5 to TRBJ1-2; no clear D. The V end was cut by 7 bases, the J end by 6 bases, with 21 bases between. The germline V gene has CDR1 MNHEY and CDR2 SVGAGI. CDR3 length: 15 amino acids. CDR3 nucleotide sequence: TGTGCCAGCACCAACGGAGGGTTCTCGACTAATGGCTACACCTTC. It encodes CASTNGGFSTNGYTF.

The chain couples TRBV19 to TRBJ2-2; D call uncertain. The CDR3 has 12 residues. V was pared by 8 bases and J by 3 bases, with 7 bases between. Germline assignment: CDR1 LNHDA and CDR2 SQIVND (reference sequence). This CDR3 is CASYSYTGELFF. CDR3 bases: TGTGCCAGTTACTCTTACACCGGGGAGCTGTTTTTT.

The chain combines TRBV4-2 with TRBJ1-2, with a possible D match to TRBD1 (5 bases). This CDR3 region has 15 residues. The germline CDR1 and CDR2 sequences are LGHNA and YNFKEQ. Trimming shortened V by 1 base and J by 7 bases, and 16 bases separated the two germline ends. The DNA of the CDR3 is TGTGCCAGCAGCCAAGTTTCCGACACAGGTCCTGGCTACACCTTC. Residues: CASSQVSDTGPGYTF.

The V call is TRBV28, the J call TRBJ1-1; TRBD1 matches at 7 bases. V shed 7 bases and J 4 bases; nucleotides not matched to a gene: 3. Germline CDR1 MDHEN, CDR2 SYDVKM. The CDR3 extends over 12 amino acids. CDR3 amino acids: CASMTGPTEAFF. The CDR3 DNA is TGTGCCAGCATGACAGGGCCCACTGAAGCTTTCTTT.

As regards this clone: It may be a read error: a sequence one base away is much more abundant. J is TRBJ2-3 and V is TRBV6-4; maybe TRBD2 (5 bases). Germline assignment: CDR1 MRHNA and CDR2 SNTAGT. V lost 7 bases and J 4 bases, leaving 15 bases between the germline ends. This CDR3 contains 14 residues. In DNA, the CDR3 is TGTGCCAGCACCATAAGGGAGTTGGCAGATACGCAGTATTTT. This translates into CASTIRELADTQYF.

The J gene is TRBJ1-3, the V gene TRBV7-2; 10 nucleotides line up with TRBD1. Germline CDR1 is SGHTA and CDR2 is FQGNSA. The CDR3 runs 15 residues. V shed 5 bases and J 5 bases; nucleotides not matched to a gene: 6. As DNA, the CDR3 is TGTGCCAGCAGCCAGGACAGGGGGAGCAGAAACACCATATATTTT. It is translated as CASSQDRGSRNTIYF. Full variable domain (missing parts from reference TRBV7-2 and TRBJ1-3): GAGVSQSPSNKVTEKGKDVELRCDPISGHTALYWYRQSLGQGLEFLIYFQGNSAPDKSGLPSDRFSAERTGGSVSTLTIQRTQQEDSAVYLCASSQDRGSRNTIYFGEGSWLTVV.

CDR3 bases: TGCGCCAGCAGGCGGCTGAAATACGAGCAGTACTTC. Amino acids: CASRRLKYEQYF. The genes are TRBV10-2 and TRBJ2-7; D gene uncertain. Germline V gene lookup returns CDR1 WSHSY and CDR2 SAAADI. With 6 bases removed from V and 4 bases from J, the gap between germline ends came to 10 bases. The CDR3 covers 12 residues.

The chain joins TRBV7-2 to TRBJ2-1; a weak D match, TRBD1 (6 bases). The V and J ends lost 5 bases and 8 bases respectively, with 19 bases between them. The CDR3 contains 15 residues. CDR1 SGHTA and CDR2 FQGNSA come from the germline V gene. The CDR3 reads CASSAATVGQYEQFF. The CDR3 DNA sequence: TGTGCCAGCAGCGCAGCGACAGTGGGACAATATGAGCAGTTCTTC.

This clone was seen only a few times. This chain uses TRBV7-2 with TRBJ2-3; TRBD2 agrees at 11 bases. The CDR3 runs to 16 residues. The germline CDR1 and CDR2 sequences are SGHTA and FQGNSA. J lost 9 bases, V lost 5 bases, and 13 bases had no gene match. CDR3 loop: CASSQTSGGQSLTQYF. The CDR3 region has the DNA TGTGCCAGCAGCCAAACTAGCGGGGGCCAATCTTTAACGCAGTATTTT.

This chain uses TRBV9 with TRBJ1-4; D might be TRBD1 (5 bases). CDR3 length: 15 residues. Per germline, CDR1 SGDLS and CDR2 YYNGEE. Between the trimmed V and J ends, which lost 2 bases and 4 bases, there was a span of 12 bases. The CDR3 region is CASSVQTGDNEKLFF. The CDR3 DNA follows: TGTGCCAGCAGCGTTCAGACGGGGGATAATGAAAAACTGTTTTTT. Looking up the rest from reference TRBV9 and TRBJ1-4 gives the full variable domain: DSGVTQTPKHLITATGQRVTLRCSPRSGDLSVYWYQQSLDQGLQFLIQYYNGEERAKGNILERFSAQQFPDLHSELNLSSLELGDSALYFCASSVQTGDNEKLFFGSGTQLSVL.

The chain's CDR3 is CASSEPQGGIGGYTF. The CDR3, as DNA: TGTGCCAGCAGTGAGCCACAGGGGGGAATTGGAGGCTACACCTTC. J is TRBJ1-2 and V is TRBV6-1, with 8 bases identical to TRBD1. The CDR3 is 15 amino acids. Unmatched junction bases numbered 11, after V lost 3 bases and J lost 8 bases. The germline V gene encodes CDR1 MNHNS and CDR2 SASEGT.

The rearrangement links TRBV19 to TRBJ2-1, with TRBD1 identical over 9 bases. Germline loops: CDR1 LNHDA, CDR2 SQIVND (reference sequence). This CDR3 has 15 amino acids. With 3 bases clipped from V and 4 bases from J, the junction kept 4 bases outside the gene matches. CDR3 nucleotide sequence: TGTGCCAGTAGTATCTTACAGGGGGCGTACAATGAGCAGTTCTTC. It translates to CASSILQGAYNEQFF.

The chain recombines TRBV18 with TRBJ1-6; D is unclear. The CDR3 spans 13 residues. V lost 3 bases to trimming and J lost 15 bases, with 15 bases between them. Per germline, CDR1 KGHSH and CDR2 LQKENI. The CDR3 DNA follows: TGTGCCAGCTCACCCGATCTCGCGTCTGGCCTCCACTTT. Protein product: CASSPDLASGLHF.

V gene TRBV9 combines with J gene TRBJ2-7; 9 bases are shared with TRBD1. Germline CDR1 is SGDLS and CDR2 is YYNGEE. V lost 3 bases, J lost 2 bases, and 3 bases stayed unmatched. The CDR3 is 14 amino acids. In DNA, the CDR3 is TGTGCCAGCAGCGCCGGGACAGGGACCTACGAGCAGTACTTC. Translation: CASSAGTGTYEQYF.

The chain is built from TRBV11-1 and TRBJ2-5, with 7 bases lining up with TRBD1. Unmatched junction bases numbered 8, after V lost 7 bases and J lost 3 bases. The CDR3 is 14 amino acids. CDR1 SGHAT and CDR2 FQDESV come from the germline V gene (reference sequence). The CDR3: CASNGETGKETQYF. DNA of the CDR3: TGTGCCAGCAACGGAGAGACAGGGAAAGAGACCCAGTACTTC.

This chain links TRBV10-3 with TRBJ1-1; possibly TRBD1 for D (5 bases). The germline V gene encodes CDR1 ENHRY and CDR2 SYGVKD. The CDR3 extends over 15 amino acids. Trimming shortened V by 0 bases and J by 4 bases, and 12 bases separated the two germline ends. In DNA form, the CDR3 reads TGTGCCATCAGTGAGTCGGTAGGGGCCGGCACTGAAGCTTTCTTT. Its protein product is CAISESVGAGTEAFF.